What follows are 14 T cell receptor beta chains derived from one specimen sequenced in a study of regulatory T cells in long-lasting Graves disease. Building of the TCR beta libraries involved iRepertoire HTBI primers and Arm-PCR of CDR3 regions. One entry per CDR3 protein, called by TCRdb with MiXCR from the multiplex PCR reads. The sample yields approximately 400,000 distinct CDR3 sequences, 23% seen once. Stated time point: persistent/refractory GD, antithyroid drugs over 5 years with positive TRAb. From RNA extracted from PBMCs, the TCR library was made. The sequencing here drew on peripheral blood mononuclear cells (PBMCs), taken when the disease was refractory, from a patient treated with antithyroid drugs. All receptors come from a female donor with Graves disease.

This clonotype was found once. The rearrangement uses TRBV7-2 and TRBJ1-1; no definite D call. Germline loops: CDR1 SGHTA, CDR2 FQGNSA. The length of the CDR3 is 14 residues. Trimming took 2 bases from V and 9 from J, leaving 16 bases between them. Written as DNA, the CDR3 is TGTGCCAGCAGCTTACAGGCCACAGTGGGGAAAGCTTTCTTT. Encoded protein: CASSLQATVGKAFF.

The chain is built from TRBV5-6 and TRBJ1-1; weak D call: TRBD1 (5 bases). Germline CDR1 is SGHDT and CDR2 is YYEEEE. The V end lost 4 bases, the J end lost 4 bases, and 17 bases lay between the germline ends. The length of the CDR3 is 15 residues. The CDR3 DNA sequence: TGTGCCAGCAGCAAAGAGCAGGGATACGGCACTGAAGCTTTCTTT. It translates to CASSKEQGYGTEAFF.

Remarks on this clonotype: A much larger clonotype is one base distant, so this may be a read error. The chain couples TRBV6-5 to TRBJ2-7, with no clear D. The CDR3 covers 14 residues. V was pared by 2 bases and J by 2 bases, with 10 bases between. Per germline, CDR1 MNHEY and CDR2 SVGAGI. CDR3 DNA: TGTGCCAGCAGTTACATCACTTCTACCTACGAGCAGTACTTC. Amino acids: CASSYITSTYEQYF.

This clonotype was observed at least ten times. The rearrangement uses TRBV6-1 and TRBJ2-5; 8 bases are a match to TRBD2. Germline V gene sequence: CDR1 MNHNS, CDR2 SASEGT. V shed 5 bases and J 7 bases; nucleotides not matched to a gene: 9. This CDR3 region has 14 residues. CDR3 loop: CASSLAGQTGTQYF. The DNA of the CDR3 is TGTGCCAGCAGTCTAGCGGGTCAGACAGGGACCCAGTACTTC.

The chain carries TRBV13 and TRBJ2-5; 11 nucleotides line up with TRBD2. Germline CDR1 PRHDT, CDR2 FYEKMQ (reference sequence). The CDR3 has 16 amino acids. The J segment lost 0 bases and the V segment lost 5 bases, leaving 5 bases of the junction unmatched. The CDR3 loop reads CASSHGLAGYQETQYF. DNA of the CDR3: TGTGCCAGCAGCCACGGACTAGCGGGCTACCAAGAGACCCAGTACTTC.

This clonotype has at least ten counts. This CDR3 is CASSLKRWVRAGETQYF. The CDR3 nucleotides are TGTGCCAGCAGCCTAAAGAGATGGGTTCGTGCCGGTGAGACCCAGTACTTC. The chain is built from TRBV7-8 and TRBJ2-5; D gene ambiguous. The CDR3 totals 17 residues. Trimming stripped 5 bases from V and 5 bases from J, with 24 bases between. Germline V gene lookup returns CDR1 SGHVS and CDR2 FQNEAQ.

This clonotype was recorded a few times. The chain recombines TRBV20-1 with TRBJ2-7, with 8 positions matching TRBD1. This CDR3 region has 15 residues. Trimming cost V 5 bases and J 4 bases; bases outside gene matches: 13. Per the germline V gene, CDR1 is DFQATT and CDR2 is SNEGSKA (reference sequence). The CDR3 region has the DNA TGCAGTGCTGGGAGCGTGTCCGGACAGGGTTACGAGCAGTACTTC. This encodes CSAGSVSGQGYEQYF.

This clonotype was counted between two and nine times. The V call is TRBV30, the J call TRBJ1-3; 7 bases are a match to TRBD1. The trim removed 5 bases at V and 8 bases at J, leaving 6 bases unmatched. Germline V gives CDR1 GTSNPN, CDR2 SVGIG (reference sequence). This CDR3 is built from 12 residues. DNA for the CDR3: TGTGCCTGGGGCGACAGGGAGGACACCATATATTTT. Translated, it gives CAWGDREDTIYF.

The sample holds a few counts of this clonotype. The chain is built from TRBV11-2 and TRBJ1-4; weak D call: TRBD1 (6 bases). Germline-derived CDR1 and CDR2 are SGHAT and FQNNGV. The CDR3 runs 15 residues. The germline V and J ends were trimmed by 1 base and 3 bases, with 9 bases remaining between them. The CDR3 bases are TGTGCCAGCAGCTTAGTGACAGGACCTAATGAAAAACTGTTTTTT. This codes for CASSLVTGPNEKLFF.

CDR3 nucleotides: TGTGCCAGTAGCCTCGTGGGGGGGGCTGATGGCTACACCTTC. Translation: CASSLVGGADGYTF. The chain uses TRBV19 and TRBJ1-2; D is perhaps TRBD1 (6 bases). The CDR3 is 14 amino acids. Germline V gives CDR1 LNHDA, CDR2 SQIVND (reference sequence). V was pared by 6 bases and J by 6 bases, with 17 bases between. Full variable domain (remainder filled in from reference TRBV19 and TRBJ1-2): DGGITQSPKYLFRKEGQNVTLSCEQNLNHDAMYWYRQDPGQGLRLIYYSQIVNDFQKGDIAEGYSVSREKKESFPLTVTSAQKNPTAFYLCASSLVGGADGYTFGSGTRLTVV.

This chain connects TRBV7-6 to TRBJ1-1, with 8 nucleotides matching TRBD1. The germline V gene encodes CDR1 SGHVS and CDR2 FNYEAQ. The CDR3 spans 16 residues. Trimming cost V 5 bases and J 2 bases; bases outside gene matches: 10. The CDR3 bases are TGTGCCAGCAGCCCCGGGACAGGAGGTAGTAACACTGAAGCTTTCTTT. It codes for CASSPGTGGSNTEAFF.

This rearrangement joins TRBV10-3 to TRBJ1-2; D gene uncertain. Germline V gene data show CDR1 as ENHRY and CDR2 as SYGVKD. The CDR3 covers 15 residues. The V gene lost 4 bases and the J gene lost 3 bases, with 15 bases spanning the gap. The CDR3 DNA sequence: TGTGCCATCAGTGGGGCCGAGGGCGCCCACTATGGCTACACCTTC. It specifies CAISGAEGAHYGYTF.

The V and J genes are TRBV6-5 and TRBJ2-7, with D unresolved. Germline V gene sequence: CDR1 MNHEY, CDR2 SVGAGI. The CDR3 sequence is 13 residues long. The germline V and J ends were trimmed by 2 bases and 4 bases, with 9 bases remaining between them. The CDR3: CASSYGSYYEQYF. The CDR3 DNA reads TGTGCCAGCAGTTACGGGTCTTATTACGAGCAGTACTTC.

This clonotype was found a few times. The rearrangement links TRBV3-1 to TRBJ1-3; D is ambiguous. The germline CDR1 and CDR2 sequences are LGHDT and YNNKEL (reference sequence). This CDR3 is 14 amino acids long. The V end was cut by 8 bases, the J end by 1 base, with 12 bases between. CDR3 region: CASCYRGSGNTIYF. The CDR3 DNA follows: TGTGCCAGCTGTTATCGGGGTTCTGGAAACACCATATATTTT. The variable domain in full, completed from reference TRBV3-1 and TRBJ1-3, reads DTAVSQTPKYLVTQMGNDKSIKCEQNLGHDTMYWYKQDSKKFLKIMFSYNNKELIINETVPNRFSPKSPDKAHLNLHINSLELGDSAVYFCASCYRGSGNTIYFGEGSWLTVV.